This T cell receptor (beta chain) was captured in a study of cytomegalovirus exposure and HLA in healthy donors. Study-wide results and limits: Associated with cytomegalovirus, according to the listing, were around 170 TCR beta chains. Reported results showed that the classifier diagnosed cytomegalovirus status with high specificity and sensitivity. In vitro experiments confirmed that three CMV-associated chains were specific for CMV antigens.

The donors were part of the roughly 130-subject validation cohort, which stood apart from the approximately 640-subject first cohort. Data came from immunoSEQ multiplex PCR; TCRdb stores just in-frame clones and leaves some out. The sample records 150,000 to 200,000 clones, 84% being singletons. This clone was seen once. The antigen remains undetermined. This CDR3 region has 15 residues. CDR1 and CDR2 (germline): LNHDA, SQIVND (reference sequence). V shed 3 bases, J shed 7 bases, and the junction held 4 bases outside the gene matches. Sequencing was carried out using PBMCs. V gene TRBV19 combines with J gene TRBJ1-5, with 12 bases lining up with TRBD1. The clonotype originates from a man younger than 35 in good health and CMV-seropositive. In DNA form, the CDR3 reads TGTGCCAGTAGTATCGAGGGACAGGGGGCCCAGCCCCAGCATTTT. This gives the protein CASSIEGQGAQPQHF.